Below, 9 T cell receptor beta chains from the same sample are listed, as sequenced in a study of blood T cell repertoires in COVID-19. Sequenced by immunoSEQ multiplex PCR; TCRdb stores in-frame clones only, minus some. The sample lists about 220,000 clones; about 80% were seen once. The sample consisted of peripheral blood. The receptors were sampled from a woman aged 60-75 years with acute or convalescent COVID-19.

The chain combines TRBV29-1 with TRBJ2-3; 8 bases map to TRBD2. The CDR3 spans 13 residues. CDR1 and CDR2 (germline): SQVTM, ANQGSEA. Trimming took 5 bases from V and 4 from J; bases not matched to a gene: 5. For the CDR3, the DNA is TGCAGCGTTAGGAACGGGGGGGCAGATACGCAGTATTTT. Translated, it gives CSVRNGGADTQYF.

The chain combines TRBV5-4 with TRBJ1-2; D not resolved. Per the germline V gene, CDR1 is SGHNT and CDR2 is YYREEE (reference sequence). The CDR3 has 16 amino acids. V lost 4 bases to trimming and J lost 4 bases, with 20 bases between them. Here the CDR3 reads CASSGTGLPEGYGYTF. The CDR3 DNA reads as TGTGCCAGCAGCGGAACCGGACTGCCGGAAGGCTATGGCTACACCTTC.

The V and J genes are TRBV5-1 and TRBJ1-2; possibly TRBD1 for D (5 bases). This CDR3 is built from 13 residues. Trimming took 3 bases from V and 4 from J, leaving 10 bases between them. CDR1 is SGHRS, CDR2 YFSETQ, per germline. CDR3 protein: CASSSGLGYGYTF. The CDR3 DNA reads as TGCGCCAGCAGCTCGGGACTCGGCTATGGCTACACCTTC.

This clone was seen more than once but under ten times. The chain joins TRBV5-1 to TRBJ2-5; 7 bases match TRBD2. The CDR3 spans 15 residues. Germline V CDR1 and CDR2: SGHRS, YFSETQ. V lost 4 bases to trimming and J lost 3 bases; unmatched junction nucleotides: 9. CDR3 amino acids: CASSPDTGGKETQYF. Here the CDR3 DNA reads TGCGCCAGCAGCCCTGATACCGGGGGGAAAGAGACCCAGTACTTC. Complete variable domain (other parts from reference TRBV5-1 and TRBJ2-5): KAGVTQTPRYLIKTRGQQVTLSCSPISGHRSVSWYQQTPGQGLQFLFEYFSETQRNKGNFPGRFSGRQFSNSRSEMNVSTLELGDSALYLCASSPDTGGKETQYFGPGTRLLVL.

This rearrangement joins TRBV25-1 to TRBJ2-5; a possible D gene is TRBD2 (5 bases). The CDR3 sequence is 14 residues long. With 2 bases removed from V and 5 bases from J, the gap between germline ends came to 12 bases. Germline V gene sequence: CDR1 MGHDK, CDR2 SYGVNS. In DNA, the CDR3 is TGTGCCAGCAGTGAACCCTTAGCGTCGGAGACCCAGTACTTC. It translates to CASSEPLASETQYF.

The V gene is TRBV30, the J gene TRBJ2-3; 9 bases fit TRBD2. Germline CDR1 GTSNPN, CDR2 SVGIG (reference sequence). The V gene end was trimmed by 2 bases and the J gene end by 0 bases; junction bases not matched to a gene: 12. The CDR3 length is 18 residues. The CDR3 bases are TGTGCCTGGAGTCCTTCTTGGGCTAGCGGGGCTAGCACAGATACGCAGTATTTT. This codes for CAWSPSWASGASTDTQYF.

CDR3 sequence (DNA): TGCGCCAGCAGCTGGGGGGATGGGGAAAAACTGTTTTTT. Its protein product is CASSWGDGEKLFF. The chain recombines TRBV5-1 with TRBJ1-4; the D gene is possibly TRBD1 (5 bases). The CDR3 contains 13 residues. V lost 3 bases and J 8 bases, leaving 11 bases between the germline ends. Per the germline V gene, CDR1 is SGHRS and CDR2 is YFSETQ.

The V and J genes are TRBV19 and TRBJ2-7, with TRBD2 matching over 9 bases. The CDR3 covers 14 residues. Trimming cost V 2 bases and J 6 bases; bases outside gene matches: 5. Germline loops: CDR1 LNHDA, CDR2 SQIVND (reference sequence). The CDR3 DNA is TGTGCCAGTAGTATATCGGCGGGGGGGCTCGAGCAGTACTTC. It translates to CASSISAGGLEQYF.

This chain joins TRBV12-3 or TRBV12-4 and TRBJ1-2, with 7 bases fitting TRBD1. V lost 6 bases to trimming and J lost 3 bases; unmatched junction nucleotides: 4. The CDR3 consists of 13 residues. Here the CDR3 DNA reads TGTGCCAGCAGCGACAGGGCCTACTATGGCTACACCTTC. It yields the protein CASSDRAYYGYTF.